This T cell receptor beta chain was documented in a study of T-cell reconstitution after alpha-beta-depleted transplantation in children. General observations from the study: Newly produced T cells mostly provided counts and TCRbeta diversity after one year, as hyperexpanded clones declined.

Germline V gene lookup returns CDR1 DFQATT and CDR2 SNEGSKA (reference sequence). V was pared by 5 bases and J by 5 bases, with 11 bases of the junction left unmatched. The CDR3 length is 15 residues. The library targeted TCRbeta and was prepared with unique molecular identifiers. From the PCR reads, TCRdb called clonotypes with MiXCR, one entry per CDR3 protein. The sample lists around 700,000 distinct CDR3 sequences; 10% to 15% were seen once. This clonotype was counted ten times or more. Antigen unknown. The origin of this receptor is a girl aged 2 to 10 with congenital amegakaryocytic thrombocytopenia, due to receive a stem cell transplant. The sequenced sample was PBMCs, obtained before TCRalphabeta/CD19-depleted stem cell transplant. The chain has TRBV20-1 and TRBJ1-2, with 10 bases aligning to TRBD1. The CDR3 loop is CSAGRLRQGAYGYTF. The CDR3, as DNA: TGCAGTGCTGGCCGCTTACGACAGGGGGCTTATGGCTACACCTTC.